This passage covers 13 T cell receptor beta chains from one sample sequenced in a study of post-analysis software for immune sequencing data. Notes on the study in general: The study found TRBV5-6, TRBV5-1 and TRBV20-1 among five TRBV segments more frequent in patients than controls.

Every TCR beta cDNA library bore unique molecular identifiers. Via MiXCR, TCRdb re-called the PCR reads, giving one row per CDR3 protein. The sample consists of around 440,000 distinct CDR3 sequences, roughly 45% of them appearing once. Their antigens are not known. Input material: blood. Receptors originate from a girl aged 10 to 17 with multiple sclerosis.

The gene calls are TRBV7-2 and TRBJ2-1, with TRBD2 matching over 7 bases. The CDR3 consists of 16 residues. Unmatched junction bases numbered 4, after V lost 1 base and J lost 1 base. Germline V gene sequence: CDR1 SGHTA, CDR2 FQGNSA. The CDR3 spells CASSLEAGLSYNEQFF. The CDR3 DNA is TGTGCCAGCAGCTTAGAAGCGGGGCTGTCCTACAATGAGCAGTTCTTC.

The chain employs TRBV29-1 and TRBJ2-7; 7 bases fit TRBD1. This CDR3 comprises 14 residues. CDR1 and CDR2 (germline): SQVTM, ANQGSEA. The J segment lost 7 bases and the V segment lost 7 bases, leaving 16 bases of the junction unmatched. The CDR3: CSARQGFSYNEQYF. The CDR3 nucleotides are TGCAGCGCCCGACAGGGATTCTCCTACAATGAGCAGTACTTC.

The CDR3 reads CASSPRDRVQETQYF. The CDR3 DNA follows: TGTGCCAGCAGTCCCCGGGACAGGGTTCAAGAGACCCAGTACTTC. V usage is TRBV12-3 or TRBV12-4 and J usage is TRBJ2-5, with 9 bases fitting TRBD1. The CDR3 has 15 residues. J was trimmed by 2 bases and V by 5 bases; bases with no gene match: 6.

Only a few counts were recorded for this clonotype. This chain connects TRBV5-4 to TRBJ2-1; 8 bases match TRBD1. This CDR3 has 13 amino acids. The germline V gene has CDR1 SGHNT and CDR2 YYREEE (reference sequence). Germline trimming cut 5 bases from V and 8 bases from J; bases unmatched to any gene: 6. The CDR3 bases are TGTGCCAGCAGTTCAGGGACAGGTGATGAGCAGTTCTTC. Translated: CASSSGTGDEQFF.

This clonotype has only a few counts. The chain combines TRBV7-9 with TRBJ1-1; D may be TRBD1 (5 bases). In germline, CDR1 is SEHNR, CDR2 FQNEAQ (reference sequence). The ends were cut back, 1 base at V and 5 bases at J, with 11 bases in the middle. This CDR3 spans 14 amino acids. DNA of the CDR3: TGTGCCAGCAGCTTAGGGGGTGAGGGGACTGAAGCTTTCTTT. It specifies CASSLGGEGTEAFF.

The chain joins TRBV7-9 to TRBJ2-3; 8 bases map to TRBD2. Losses at the gene ends were 0 bases for V and 6 bases for J; bases not matched to a gene: 5. The CDR3 has 15 amino acids. Germline V CDR1 and CDR2: SEHNR, FQNEAQ (reference sequence). The CDR3 loop reads CASSLASGGLDTQYF. The CDR3 DNA sequence: TGTGCCAGCAGCTTAGCAAGCGGGGGATTGGATACGCAGTATTTT.

The chain joins TRBV27 to TRBJ2-5, with 8 positions matching TRBD1. With the DNA end fitting TRBJ2-7 better, the J assignment may be wrong. Germline CDR1 and CDR2: MNHEY and SMNVEV (reference sequence). This CDR3 has 15 amino acids. CDR3 amino acids: CASSPPGQDDHEQYF. The DNA for the CDR3 is TGTGCCAGCAGTCCTCCGGGACAGGATGACCACGAGCAGTACTTC.

CDR3 nucleotides: TGTGCCAGCAGCTTAGATGGGACTAGCGGGAGCAACGAGCAGTACTTC. Amino acids: CASSLDGTSGSNEQYF. The rearrangement joins TRBV7-2 to TRBJ2-7, with TRBD2 matching 14 bases. CDR1 is SGHTA, CDR2 FQGNSA, per germline. The CDR3 runs to 16 residues. Trimming cost V 1 base and J 5 bases; bases outside gene matches: 4. The variable domain in full, with the rest retrieved from reference TRBV7-2 and TRBJ2-7, is GAGVSQSPSNKVTEKGKDVELRCDPISGHTALYWYRQSLGQGLEFLIYFQGNSAPDKSGLPSDRFSAERTGGSVSTLTIQRTQQEDSAVYLCASSLDGTSGSNEQYFGPGTRLTVT.

The V and J genes are TRBV7-2 and TRBJ1-2; perhaps TRBD1 as D (6 bases). CDR1 and CDR2 from the germline V gene are SGHTA and FQGNSA. Trimming took 2 bases from V and 6 from J, leaving 7 bases between them. This CDR3 has 12 amino acids. Written as DNA, the CDR3 is TGTGCCAGCAGCTTAAACAGGGATGGCTACACCTTC. Amino acids: CASSLNRDGYTF.

This clonotype has only a few counts. The rearrangement uses TRBV27 and TRBJ2-7, with unresolved D. The V gene's germline CDR1 is MNHEY and CDR2 SMNVEV (reference sequence). There are 14 residues in the CDR3. Trimming left V 3 bases short and J 2 bases short, with 11 bases between. The CDR3 spells CASSFRRNPYEQYF. Written as DNA, the CDR3 is TGTGCCAGCAGTTTCCGAAGGAACCCCTACGAGCAGTACTTC.

The chain combines TRBV24-1 with TRBJ2-6; 7 nucleotides match TRBD2. The CDR3 has 18 amino acids. With V trimmed by 5 bases and J by 1 base, 10 bases remained unmatched. Germline CDR1 is KGHDR and CDR2 is SFDVKD. The CDR3 bases are TGTGCCACCAGTGTAGGGACCGGGCGGGGGTCTGGGGCCAACGTCCTGACTTTC. Protein: CATSVGTGRGSGANVLTF.

This chain joins TRBV10-2 and TRBJ2-1; 11 bases agree with TRBD1. After removal of 4 bases from V and 7 bases from J, the junction contained 3 bases not matched to a gene. Germline V CDR1 and CDR2: WSHSY, SAAADI. This CDR3 is built from 14 residues. CDR3 in amino acids: CASSAGTGGNEQFF. CDR3 nucleotides: TGCGCCAGCAGTGCGGGGACAGGGGGGAATGAGCAGTTCTTC.

The chain couples TRBV11-2 to TRBJ2-6; no definite D call. Trimming took off 2 bases at V and 0 bases at J, with 14 bases between the two ends. The germline gives CDR1 SGHAT, CDR2 FQNNGV. The CDR3 loop spans 18 amino acids. In nucleotides, the CDR3 is TGTGCCAGCAGCTTATGGTACACCGAATTCTCTGGGGCCAACGTCCTGACTTTC. Protein product: CASSLWYTEFSGANVLTF.